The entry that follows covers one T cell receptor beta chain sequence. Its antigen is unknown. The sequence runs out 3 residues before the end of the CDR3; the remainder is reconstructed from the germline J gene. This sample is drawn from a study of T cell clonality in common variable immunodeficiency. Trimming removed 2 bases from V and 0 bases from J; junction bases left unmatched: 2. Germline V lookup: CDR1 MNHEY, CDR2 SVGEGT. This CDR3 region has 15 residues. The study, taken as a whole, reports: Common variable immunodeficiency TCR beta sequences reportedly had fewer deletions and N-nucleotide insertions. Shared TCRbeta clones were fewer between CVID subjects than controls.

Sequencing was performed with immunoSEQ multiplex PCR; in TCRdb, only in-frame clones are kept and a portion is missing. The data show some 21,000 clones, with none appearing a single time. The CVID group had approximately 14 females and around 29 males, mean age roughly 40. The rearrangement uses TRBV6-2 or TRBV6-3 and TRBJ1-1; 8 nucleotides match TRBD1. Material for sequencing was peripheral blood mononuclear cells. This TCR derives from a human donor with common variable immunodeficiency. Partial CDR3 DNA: TGTGCCAGCAGTTACCCGACAGGGGTGAACACTGAA. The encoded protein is CASSYPTGVNTE. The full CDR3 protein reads CASSYPTGVNTEAFF.